This T cell receptor beta chain emerged from a study of shared clonotypes between healthy human individuals. CDR3 length: 16 residues. Germline CDR1 reads SGHNT; CDR2 reads YYREEE (reference sequence). With 4 bases removed from V and 0 bases from J, the gap between germline ends came to 13 bases. The method was immunoSEQ multiplex PCR; TCRdb's version includes in-frame clones alone and lacks a portion of them. The data hold 2.5 million or so clones, with roughly 92% observed a single time. The sequence was obtained from a man between 18 and 29 years old in good health. This sequence joins TRBV5-4 and TRBJ2-2, with D maybe TRBD1 (5 bases). Material: naive CD4+ T cells sorted from blood. Subset meaning: CD45RA+ positively selected. The CDR3 sequence is CASSQQVDPNTGELFF. The CDR3 DNA is TGTGCCAGCAGCCAACAGGTTGACCCGAACACCGGGGAGCTGTTTTTT.